Here is one T cell receptor beta chain with its context. Its antigen remains unknown. A much larger clonotype is one base distant, so this may be a read error. These data belong to a study of blood T cells in healthy people across ages. Study findings and constraints: PBMCs were not sorted, which prevented a conclusive comparison of naive versus antigen-experienced cells.

The use of a sample-barcoded 5' primer and a J-beta primer mix characterized a second PCR of roughly 6 to 11 cycles. TCRdb reanalysed the 5' RACE reads using MiXCR and keeps one entry per CDR3 protein. The sample shows 550,000 to 650,000 distinct CDR3 sequences, about 28% of them seen only once. The CDR3 is 12 residues long. V was pared by 2 bases and J by 7 bases, with 9 bases between. The germline V gene has CDR1 SEHNR and CDR2 FQNEAQ (reference sequence). This chain uses TRBV7-9 with TRBJ2-7, with D possibly matching TRBD2 (6 bases). Sequencing was done on a sample of blood. The TCR was taken from an elderly woman in good health. The CDR3 coding sequence is TGTGCCAGCAGCTTACCCCGGGGGGAGCAGTACTTC. Amino acid sequence: CASSLPRGEQYF.